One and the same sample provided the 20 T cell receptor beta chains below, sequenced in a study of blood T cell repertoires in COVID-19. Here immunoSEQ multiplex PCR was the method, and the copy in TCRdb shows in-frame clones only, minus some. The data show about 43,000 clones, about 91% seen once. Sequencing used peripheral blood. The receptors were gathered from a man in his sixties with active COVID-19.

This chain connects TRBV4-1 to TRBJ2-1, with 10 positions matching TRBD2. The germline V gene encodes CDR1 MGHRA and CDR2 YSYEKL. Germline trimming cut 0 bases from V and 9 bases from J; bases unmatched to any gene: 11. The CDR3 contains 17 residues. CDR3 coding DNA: TGCGCCAGCAGCCAAGATCCTGTAGCGGGAGGAGTAGTTGAGCAGTTCTTC. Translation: CASSQDPVAGGVVEQFF.

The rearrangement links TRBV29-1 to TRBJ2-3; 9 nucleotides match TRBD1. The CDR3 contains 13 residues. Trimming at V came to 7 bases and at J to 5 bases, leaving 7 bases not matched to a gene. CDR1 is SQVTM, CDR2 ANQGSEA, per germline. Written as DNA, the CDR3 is TGCAGCGCCGCTCCGGGACAGGGAGATACGCAGTATTTT. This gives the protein CSAAPGQGDTQYF.

The CDR3 nucleotides read TGTGCCAGCAGTCTGTTCCCCACACGCGGCTCTTCCCGAGGCAATCAGCCCCAGCATTTT. Translating it yields CASSLFPTRGSSRGNQPQHF. V usage is TRBV6-6 and J usage is TRBJ1-5; D gene unclear. The CDR3 is made up of 20 amino acids. The V gene lost 5 bases and the J gene lost 2 bases, with 28 bases spanning the gap. Germline CDR1 MNHNY, CDR2 SVGAGI (reference sequence).

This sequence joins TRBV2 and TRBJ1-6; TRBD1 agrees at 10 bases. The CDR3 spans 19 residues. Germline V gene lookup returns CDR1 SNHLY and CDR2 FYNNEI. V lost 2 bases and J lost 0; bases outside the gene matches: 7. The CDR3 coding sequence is TGTGCCAGCAGTGAAAGGGGACAGGGGCTAAGCTCCTATAATTCACCCCTCCACTTT. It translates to CASSERGQGLSSYNSPLHF.

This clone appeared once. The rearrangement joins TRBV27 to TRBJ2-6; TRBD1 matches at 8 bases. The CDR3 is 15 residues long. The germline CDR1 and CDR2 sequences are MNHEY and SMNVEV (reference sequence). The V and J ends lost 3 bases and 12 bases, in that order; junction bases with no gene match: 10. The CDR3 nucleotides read TGTGCCAGCAGTTTTACAGGGGGTCTGTACACCGTCCTGACTTTC. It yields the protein CASSFTGGLYTVLTF.

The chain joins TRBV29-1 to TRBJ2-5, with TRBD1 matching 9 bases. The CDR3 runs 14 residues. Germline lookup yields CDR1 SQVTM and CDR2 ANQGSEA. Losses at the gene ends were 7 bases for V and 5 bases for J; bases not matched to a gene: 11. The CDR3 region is CSAGYTGGAETQYF. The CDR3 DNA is TGCAGCGCGGGGTACACAGGGGGCGCGGAGACCCAGTACTTC.

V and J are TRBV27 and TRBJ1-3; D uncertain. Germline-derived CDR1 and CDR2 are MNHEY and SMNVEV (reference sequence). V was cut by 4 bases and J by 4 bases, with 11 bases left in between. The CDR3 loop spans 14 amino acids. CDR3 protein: CASSSRRGGNTIYF. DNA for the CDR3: TGTGCCAGCAGTTCCCGGCGCGGAGGAAACACCATATATTTT.

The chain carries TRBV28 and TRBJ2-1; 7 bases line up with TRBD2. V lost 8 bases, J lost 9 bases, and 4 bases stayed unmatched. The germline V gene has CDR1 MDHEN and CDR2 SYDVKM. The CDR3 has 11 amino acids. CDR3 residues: CASLSSGEQFF. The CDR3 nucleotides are TGTGCCAGCCTATCTAGCGGTGAGCAGTTCTTC.

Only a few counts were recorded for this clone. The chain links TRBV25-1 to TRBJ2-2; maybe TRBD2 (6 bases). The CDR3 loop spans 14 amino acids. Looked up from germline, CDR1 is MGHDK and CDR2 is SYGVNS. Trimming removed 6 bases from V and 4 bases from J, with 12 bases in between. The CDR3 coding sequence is TGTGCCAGCAGGGACTACTCGACCACCGGGGAGCTGTTTTTT. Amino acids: CASRDYSTTGELFF. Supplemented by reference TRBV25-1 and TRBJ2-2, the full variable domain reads EADIYQTPRYLVIGTGKKITLECSQTMGHDKMYWYQQDPGMELHLIHYSYGVNSTEKGDLSSESTVSRIRTEHFPLTLESARPSHTSQYLCASRDYSTTGELFFGEGSRLTVL.

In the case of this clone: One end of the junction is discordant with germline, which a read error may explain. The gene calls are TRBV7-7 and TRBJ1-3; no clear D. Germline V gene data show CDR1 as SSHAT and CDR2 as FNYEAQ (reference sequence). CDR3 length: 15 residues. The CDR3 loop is CASSLVLGAGNTIYF. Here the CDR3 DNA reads TGTGCTAGCAGCTTAGTACTTGGAGCTGGAAACACCATATATTTT.

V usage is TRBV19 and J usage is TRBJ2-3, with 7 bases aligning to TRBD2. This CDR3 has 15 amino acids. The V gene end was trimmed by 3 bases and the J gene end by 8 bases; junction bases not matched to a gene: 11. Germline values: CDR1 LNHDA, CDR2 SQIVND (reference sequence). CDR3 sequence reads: CASSMELAAQTTQYF. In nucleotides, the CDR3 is TGTGCCAGTAGTATGGAGCTAGCGGCACAGACTACGCAGTATTTT.

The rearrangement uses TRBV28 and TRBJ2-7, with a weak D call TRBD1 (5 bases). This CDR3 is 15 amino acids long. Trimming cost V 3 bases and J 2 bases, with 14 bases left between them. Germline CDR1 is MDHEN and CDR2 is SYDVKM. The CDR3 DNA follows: TGTGCCAGCAGTTTTGGAACTACAGGTGCCTACGAGCAGTACTTC. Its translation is CASSFGTTGAYEQYF.

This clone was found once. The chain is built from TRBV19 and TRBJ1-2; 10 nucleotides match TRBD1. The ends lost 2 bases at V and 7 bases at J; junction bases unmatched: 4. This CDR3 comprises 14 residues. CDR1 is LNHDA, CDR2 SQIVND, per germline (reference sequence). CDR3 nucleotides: TGTGCCAGTAGTATATACCGGGACAGGGGTGGCTACACCTTC. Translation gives CASSIYRDRGGYTF.

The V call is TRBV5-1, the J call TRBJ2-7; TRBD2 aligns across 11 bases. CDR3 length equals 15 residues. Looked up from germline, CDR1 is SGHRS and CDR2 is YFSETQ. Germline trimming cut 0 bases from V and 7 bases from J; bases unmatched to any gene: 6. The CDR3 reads CASSLDSGGAGEQYF. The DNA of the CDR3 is TGCGCCAGCAGCTTGGATAGCGGGGGGGCCGGGGAGCAGTACTTC. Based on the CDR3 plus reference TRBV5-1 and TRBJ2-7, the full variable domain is KAGVTQTPRYLIKTRGQQVTLSCSPISGHRSVSWYQQTPGQGLQFLFEYFSETQRNKGNFPGRFSGRQFSNSRSEMNVSTLELGDSALYLCASSLDSGGAGEQYFGPGTRLTVT.

CDR3 bases: TGTGCCAGCAGCAATCGACTAGCGTCAAACACCGGGGAGCTGTTTTTT. This sequence encodes CASSNRLASNTGELFF. The rearrangement joins TRBV5-6 to TRBJ2-2; 8 bases are shared with TRBD2. Trimming cost V 4 bases and J 2 bases; bases outside gene matches: 7. The V gene's germline CDR1 is SGHDT and CDR2 YYEEEE. This CDR3 region has 16 residues.

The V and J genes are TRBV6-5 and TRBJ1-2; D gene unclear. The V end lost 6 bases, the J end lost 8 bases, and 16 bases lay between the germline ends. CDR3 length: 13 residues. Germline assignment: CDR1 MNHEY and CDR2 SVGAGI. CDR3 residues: CASSPERVRGYTF. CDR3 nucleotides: TGTGCCAGCAGCCCGGAGAGGGTGCGGGGCTACACCTTC.

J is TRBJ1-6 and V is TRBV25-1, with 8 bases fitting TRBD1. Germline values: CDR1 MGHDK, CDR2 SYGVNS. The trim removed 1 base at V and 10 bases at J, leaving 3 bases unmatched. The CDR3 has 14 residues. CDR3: CASSESGGLSPLHF. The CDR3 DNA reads TGTGCCAGCAGTGAATCAGGGGGCTTATCACCCCTCCACTTT.

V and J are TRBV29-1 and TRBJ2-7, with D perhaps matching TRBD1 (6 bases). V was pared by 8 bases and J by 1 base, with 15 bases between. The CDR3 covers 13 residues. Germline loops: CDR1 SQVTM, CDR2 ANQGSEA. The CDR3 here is CSTRTAASYEQYF. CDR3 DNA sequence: TGCAGCACGAGGACAGCCGCTTCCTACGAGCAGTACTTC.

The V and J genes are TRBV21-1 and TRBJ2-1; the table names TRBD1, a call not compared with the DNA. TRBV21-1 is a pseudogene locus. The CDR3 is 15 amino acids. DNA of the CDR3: TGTGCCAGCAGTTCCGGGACAGGGTTCTACAATGAGCAGTTCTTC. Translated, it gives CASSSGTGFYNEQFF.

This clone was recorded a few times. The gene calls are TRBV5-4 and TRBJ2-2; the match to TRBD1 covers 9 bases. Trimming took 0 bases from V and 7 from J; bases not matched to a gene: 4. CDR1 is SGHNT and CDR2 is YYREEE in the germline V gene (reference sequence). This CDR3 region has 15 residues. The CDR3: CASSLAGQGYGELFF. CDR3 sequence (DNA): TGTGCCAGCAGCTTGGCCGGACAGGGGTACGGGGAGCTGTTTTTT.